This TCR beta chain emerged from a study of OX40 agonist ivuxolimab in advanced cancers. As concerns this clone: Antigen: not known.

The table came from immunoSEQ multiplex PCR; TCRdb's copy has only in-frame clones and leaves some out. Here the sample spans approximately 48,000 clones, 85% to 90% being singletons. Per the germline V gene, CDR1 is SGDLS and CDR2 is YYNGEE. CDR3 length: 15 residues. V was cut by 0 bases and J by 0 bases, with 7 bases left in between. The study, taken as a whole, reports: Averaging showed that CD8+ T cells had more expanded clones than CD4+ did.

J is TRBJ1-3 and V is TRBV9; D gene uncertain. The receptor comes from an adult with an advanced solid tumor such as melanoma, head and neck, liver or kidney cancer. The sequenced sample was CD4+ or CD8+ T cells sorted from blood, obtained in a trial of the OX40 agonist ivuxolimab. This CDR3 reads CASSVEAGSGNTIYF. CDR3 DNA sequence: TGTGCCAGCAGCGTAGAAGCAGGCTCTGGAAACACCATATATTTT.